The 14 T cell receptor beta chains given below trace back to one sample, sequenced in a study of control samples from healthy donors and cancer patients. Assay: immunoSEQ multiplex PCR; the TCRdb copy retains only in-frame clones and omits some. The top ten hold less than 25% of the sample, which has 50,000 or so clones, about 93% seen once. The sample was PBMCs. The receptors were gathered from a woman between 50 and 59 years old with head and neck cancer.

The CDR3 here is CATSRAAGGGNEQFF. The CDR3 DNA reads TGTGCCACCAGCAGAGCAGCGGGAGGGGGGAATGAGCAGTTCTTC. V gene TRBV15 combines with J gene TRBJ2-1; 10 bases agree with TRBD2. Germline trimming cut 1 base from V and 7 bases from J; bases unmatched to any gene: 4. The CDR3 contains 15 residues. Germline loops: CDR1 LNHNV, CDR2 YYDKDF (reference sequence).

This clone occurred a few times. V and J are TRBV2 and TRBJ1-6; D is ambiguous. This CDR3 spans 12 amino acids. Per germline, CDR1 SNHLY and CDR2 FYNNEI. Trimming took off 6 bases at V and 10 bases at J, with 10 bases between the two ends. CDR3 loop: CASRGFGSPLHF. In DNA form, the CDR3 reads TGTGCCAGCAGGGGCTTTGGGTCACCCCTCCACTTT.

The chain has TRBV29-1 and TRBJ2-3; 10 bases are shared with TRBD2. V dropped 3 bases and J dropped 4; count of bases not matched to a gene: 4. This CDR3 region has 14 residues. Germline CDR1 and CDR2: SQVTM and ANQGSEA. For the CDR3, the DNA is TGCAGCGTTGAGGTAGCGGGAGGCGCAGATACGCAGTATTTT. Translated: CSVEVAGGADTQYF.

CDR3: CASSPSSGVGYGYTF. The CDR3 DNA follows: TGTGCCAGCTCACCAAGCTCAGGGGTAGGGTATGGCTACACCTTC. The J gene is TRBJ1-2, the V gene TRBV18; tentative D call: TRBD1 (6 bases). CDR1 is KGHSH and CDR2 is LQKENI in the germline V gene. The V and J ends lost 2 bases and 5 bases respectively, with 15 bases between them. The CDR3 is 15 amino acids.

The chain carries TRBV27 and TRBJ2-7; D remains ambiguous. The CDR3 loop spans 13 amino acids. Germline CDR1 and CDR2: MNHEY and SMNVEV (reference sequence). Trimming took 3 bases from V and 2 from J, leaving 8 bases between them. CDR3 in DNA: TGTGCCAGCAGTTTCGACGGAGCCTACGAGCAGTACTTC. Translated: CASSFDGAYEQYF.

The V gene is TRBV6-1, the J gene TRBJ2-7; weak D call: TRBD1 (6 bases). The CDR3 runs to 18 residues. Germline V gives CDR1 MNHNS, CDR2 SASEGT. Trimming removed 2 bases from V and 0 bases from J, with 20 bases in between. The DNA for the CDR3 is TGTGCCAGCAGTGAAAGAGGAAGGGGGACACCTCCCTCCTACGAGCAGTACTTC. It codes for CASSERGRGTPPSYEQYF.

The rearrangement uses TRBV6-6 and TRBJ1-5; D gene ambiguous. Trimming left V 6 bases short and J 5 bases short, with 14 bases between. The V gene's germline CDR1 is MNHNY and CDR2 SVGAGI (reference sequence). This CDR3 has 14 amino acids. This CDR3 reads CASSRTPADQPQHF. The CDR3 nucleotides are TGTGCCAGCAGCCGGACTCCCGCGGATCAGCCCCAGCATTTT.

The J gene is TRBJ1-6, the V gene TRBV6-5; D unclear. The CDR3 is 15 residues long. The germline V gene has CDR1 MNHEY and CDR2 SVGAGI. Trimming left V 0 bases short and J 9 bases short, with 12 bases between. The CDR3 sequence is CASSYSGSGSSPLHF. CDR3 nucleotides: TGTGCCAGCAGTTACTCCGGGAGTGGGAGTTCACCCCTCCACTTT.

The CDR3: CASSFSDRDEKLFF. The CDR3 nucleotides are TGCGCCAGCAGCTTTTCGGACAGGGATGAAAAACTGTTTTTT. V and J are TRBV5-1 and TRBJ1-4; 8 positions match TRBD1. V shed 2 bases, J shed 6 bases, and the junction held 3 bases outside the gene matches. Germline-derived CDR1 and CDR2 are SGHRS and YFSETQ. The CDR3 spans 14 residues.

The genes are TRBV20-1 and TRBJ2-7; the match to TRBD1 covers 7 bases. V gave up 5 bases and J gave up 4 bases; unmatched junction bases: 2. Germline-derived CDR1 and CDR2 are DFQATT and SNEGSKA (reference sequence). This CDR3 spans 11 amino acids. The CDR3 DNA follows: TGCAGTGCTTTGACAGGGTACGAGCAGTACTTC. Translated, it gives CSALTGYEQYF.

This sequence joins TRBV6-5 and TRBJ2-6; D gene ambiguous. Trimming removed 8 bases from V and 3 bases from J, with 14 bases in between. The germline CDR1 and CDR2 sequences are MNHEY and SVGAGI. CDR3 size: 15 residues. CDR3 in DNA: TGTGCCAGCGGACCATCCCTTCTTGGGGCCAACGTCCTGACTTTC. It codes for CASGPSLLGANVLTF.

J is TRBJ2-4 and V is TRBV19; 12 nucleotides align to TRBD1. The CDR3 sequence is 19 residues long. The J segment lost 0 bases and the V segment lost 7 bases, leaving 13 bases of the junction unmatched. Per germline, CDR1 LNHDA and CDR2 SQIVND (reference sequence). CDR3 in amino acids: CASKRKGQGAPGAKNIQYF. In DNA form, the CDR3 reads TGTGCCAGTAAGCGGAAGGGACAGGGGGCGCCGGGAGCCAAAAACATTCAGTACTTC.

The chain carries TRBV5-1 and TRBJ2-3; 14 nucleotides line up with TRBD2. CDR1 and CDR2 (germline): SGHRS, YFSETQ. After removal of 4 bases from V and 7 bases from J, the junction contained 14 bases not matched to a gene. The CDR3 spans 18 residues. The CDR3 DNA reads as TGCGCCAGCAGCCCCAACCCTGGACTAGCGGGGGGAGGGAATACGCAGTATTTT. It is translated as CASSPNPGLAGGGNTQYF.

J is TRBJ2-5 and V is TRBV6-1; 12 bases are a match to TRBD2. After removal of 2 bases from V and 2 bases from J, the junction contained 0 bases not matched to a gene. CDR3 length equals 15 residues. Germline CDR1 reads MNHNS; CDR2 reads SASEGT. Here the CDR3 reads CASSELAGGQETQYF. CDR3 coding DNA: TGTGCCAGCAGTGAACTAGCGGGGGGGCAAGAGACCCAGTACTTC.